The present T cell receptor beta chain was sequenced within a study of blood T cells in healthy people across ages. The ends lost 4 bases at V and 8 bases at J; junction bases unmatched: 10. This CDR3 has 16 amino acids. A second about 6 to 12 cycle PCR used barcoded and J-beta primers. Each sample provided no less than 3 million CDR3-containing paired-end reads. TCRdb re-analysed the 5' RACE reads in MiXCR, keeping a single row per CDR3 protein. The data contain approximately 850,000 distinct CDR3 sequences, roughly 64% of them seen just once; the ten biggest clones take up 20% to 25%. This chain connects TRBV12-3 or TRBV12-4 to TRBJ2-1; 11 bases align to TRBD2. The sequence was collected from a man younger than 45 in good health. Sequencing input: blood. CDR3 DNA sequence: TGTGCCAGCAGTTCATTAGCGGGGGGGCTCTCTTATGAGCAGTTCTTC. The encoded protein is CASSSLAGGLSYEQFF.